The 21 T cell receptor beta chains presented below share a single source sample, sequenced in a study of T-cell reconstitution after alpha-beta-depleted transplantation in children. As it was prepared, the TCRbeta library received unique molecular identifiers. Each CDR3 protein gets one entry after TCRdb re-called the PCR reads with MiXCR. The sample contains roughly 790,000 distinct CDR3 sequences, less than 20% of which appear only once. This sample comprised PBMCs, mostly from graft donor cells, obtained 360 days after TCRalphabeta/CD19-depleted stem cell transplant. The receptors were gathered from a male patient younger than 18 who had a stem cell transplant for acute lymphoblastic leukemia, so the T cells may come from the graft donor.

This clonotype was found a few times. The chain couples TRBV14 to TRBJ2-4; 7 bases map to TRBD1. The CDR3 extends over 14 amino acids. Germline V lookup: CDR1 SGHDN, CDR2 FVKESK. The trim removed 3 bases at V and 4 bases at J, leaving 3 bases unmatched. CDR3 bases: TGTGCCAGCAGCCATAGACAGGGTAAAAACATTCAGTACTTC. This codes for CASSHRQGKNIQYF. The variable domain in full, completed from reference TRBV14 and TRBJ2-4, reads EAGVTQFPSHSVIEKGQTVTLRCDPISGHDNLYWYRRVMGKEIKFLLHFVKESKQDESGMPNNRFLAERTGGTYSTLKVQPAELEDSGVYFCASSHRQGKNIQYFGAGTRLSVL.

Concerning this clonotype itself: Lacking the conserved final phenylalanine or tryptophan, this CDR3 likely reflects a read error. The chain links TRBV5-1 to TRBJ1-1; D ambiguous. This CDR3 region has 14 residues. Germline values: CDR1 SGHRS, CDR2 YFSETQ. V lost 0 bases and J lost 7, with 13 bases in between. Here the CDR3 DNA reads TGCGCCAGCAGCTTGGACATCGATCGGATTGAAGCTTTCTAT. It encodes CASSLDIDRIEAFY.

V is TRBV5-1 and J is TRBJ1-1, with no clear D. The V end was cut by 0 bases, the J end by 6 bases, with 18 bases between. Per germline, CDR1 SGHRS and CDR2 YFSETQ. The CDR3 is 16 amino acids. The CDR3 loop is CASSLVAGPPGAEAFF. CDR3 DNA sequence: TGCGCCAGCAGCTTGGTAGCCGGCCCCCCCGGGGCTGAAGCTTTCTTT.

This clonotype was counted ten times or more. J is TRBJ2-5 and V is TRBV9; no reliable D call. Trimming removed 0 bases from V and 4 bases from J, with 7 bases in between. From germline, CDR1 is SGDLS and CDR2 YYNGEE. This CDR3 has 13 residues. The CDR3 sequence: CASSVGYPETQYF. CDR3 in DNA: TGTGCCAGCAGCGTAGGGTACCCAGAGACCCAGTACTTC.

This clonotype was seen more than once but under ten times. The genes are TRBV21-1 and TRBJ1-1; the table's D gene call, TRBD1, was not cross checked with the DNA. TRBV21-1 is classified as a pseudogene. This CDR3 contains 18 residues. The CDR3 sequence is CASSRDPGTGFMNSEAFF. Here the CDR3 DNA reads TGTGCCAGCAGCAGAGATCCCGGGACAGGCTTTATGAACAGTGAAGCTTTCTTT.

The chain recombines TRBV6-1 with TRBJ1-5, with 7 bases fitting TRBD1. The CDR3 has 14 amino acids. Germline loops: CDR1 MNHNS, CDR2 SASEGT. The trim removed 10 bases at V and 0 bases at J, leaving 6 bases unmatched. The CDR3 DNA follows: TGTGCCACTCGTCAGGGGGGTAGCAATCAGCCCCAGCATTTT. This codes for CATRQGGSNQPQHF.

This clonotype has ten or more counts. V usage is TRBV27 and J usage is TRBJ2-7; 9 bases are a match to TRBD2. The CDR3 runs 15 residues. The germline V gene encodes CDR1 MNHEY and CDR2 SMNVEV (reference sequence). Germline trimming cut 4 bases from V and 0 bases from J; bases unmatched to any gene: 4. CDR3: CASSSLAGSSYEQYF. As DNA, the CDR3 is TGTGCCAGCAGTTCGCTAGCGGGAAGCTCCTACGAGCAGTACTTC.

A few counts support this clonotype. The rearrangement uses TRBV5-1 and TRBJ2-7, with a tentative D call TRBD1 (6 bases). Germline V gives CDR1 SGHRS, CDR2 YFSETQ. The CDR3 spans 15 residues. Trimming pared 4 bases from V and 2 bases from J, leaving 16 bases between. This chain's CDR3 is CASSNGDNPAYEQYF. As DNA, the CDR3 is TGCGCCAGCAGCAACGGGGACAACCCCGCCTACGAGCAGTACTTC.

This clonotype was picked up a small number of times. The rearrangement links TRBV12-3 or TRBV12-4 to TRBJ2-5; 8 bases match TRBD2. This CDR3 contains 13 residues. V shed 4 bases and J 6 bases; nucleotides not matched to a gene: 4. The CDR3 region has the DNA TGTGCCAGCAGTTATGGCGGGAGGAAGACCCAGTACTTC. This encodes CASSYGGRKTQYF.

This chain connects TRBV4-1 to TRBJ2-7; D call uncertain. This CDR3 comprises 13 residues. Looked up from germline, CDR1 is MGHRA and CDR2 is YSYEKL. Trimming took off 2 bases at V and 2 bases at J, with 7 bases between the two ends. CDR3 residues: CASSQFSTYEQYF. CDR3 nucleotides: TGCGCCAGCAGCCAATTTTCAACCTACGAGCAGTACTTC.

This clonotype was picked up a small number of times. This chain joins TRBV5-1 and TRBJ1-1; 7 positions agree with TRBD1. The CDR3 is 14 residues long. The germline gives CDR1 SGHRS, CDR2 YFSETQ. J lost 1 base, V lost 1 base, and 1 base had no gene match. CDR3 loop: CASSLNRGNTEAFF. Written as DNA, the CDR3 is TGCGCCAGCAGCTTGAACAGGGGGAACACTGAAGCTTTCTTT.

The chain combines TRBV12-3 or TRBV12-4 with TRBJ2-7, with 14 bases matching TRBD2. V lost 5 bases and J lost 9; bases outside the gene matches: 6. CDR3 size: 14 residues. The chain's CDR3 is CASSGGLAGVLQYF. In nucleotides, the CDR3 is TGTGCCAGCAGTGGGGGACTAGCGGGAGTCCTGCAGTACTTC.

There are a few counts of this clonotype. The chain links TRBV4-1 to TRBJ1-2; 10 bases are a match to TRBD1. The CDR3 contains 14 residues. CDR1 and CDR2 from the germline V gene are MGHRA and YSYEKL. The J segment lost 6 bases and the V segment lost 1 base, leaving 2 bases of the junction unmatched. Here the CDR3 reads CASSQGGQGHGYTF. CDR3 DNA sequence: TGCGCCAGCAGCCAAGGGGGACAGGGGCATGGCTACACCTTC.

In this sample, this clonotype turned up once. The rearrangement joins TRBV10-3 to TRBJ2-5; no clear D. V was pared by 6 bases and J by 4 bases, with 12 bases between. Germline V gives CDR1 ENHRY, CDR2 SYGVKD. The CDR3 consists of 13 residues. The CDR3 is CAIRTVGRETQYF. CDR3 nucleotides: TGTGCCATCAGGACCGTAGGAAGAGAGACCCAGTACTTC.

This clonotype was picked up many times. The V gene is TRBV5-1, the J gene TRBJ2-5; D is unclear. Trimming pared 0 bases from V and 5 bases from J, leaving 8 bases between. Germline V lookup: CDR1 SGHRS, CDR2 YFSETQ. The length of the CDR3 is 13 residues. The CDR3 loop is CASSLGVRETQYF. The CDR3 nucleotides read TGCGCCAGCAGCTTGGGGGTAAGGGAGACCCAGTACTTC.

This chain connects TRBV28 to TRBJ2-1; TRBD1 matches at 8 bases. V lost 2 bases to trimming and J lost 5 bases; unmatched junction nucleotides: 11. Germline lookup yields CDR1 MDHEN and CDR2 SYDVKM. This CDR3 comprises 17 residues. CDR3: CASSLASRTGIDNEQFF. In DNA, the CDR3 is TGTGCCAGCAGTTTAGCCTCCAGGACAGGGATCGACAATGAGCAGTTCTTC.

There are a few counts of this clonotype. This chain connects TRBV12-3 or TRBV12-4 to TRBJ1-2; no clear D gene. This CDR3 has 13 amino acids. V was cut by 4 bases and J by 4 bases, with 10 bases left in between. The CDR3: CASSYPPSYGYTF. The CDR3 region has the DNA TGTGCCAGCAGTTACCCACCGTCCTATGGCTACACCTTC.

The V and J genes are TRBV24-1 and TRBJ2-3; the D is unclear. Looked up from germline, CDR1 is KGHDR and CDR2 is SFDVKD. V lost 4 bases, J lost 1 base, and 11 bases lay in between. The CDR3 sequence is 15 residues long. The CDR3 coding sequence is TGTGCCACCAGTGACTACTCCCGGGGCACAGATACGCAGTATTTT. It codes for CATSDYSRGTDTQYF.

In its sample, this clonotype was seen many times. The chain couples TRBV15 to TRBJ1-5; TRBD1 matches 9 bases. The CDR3 covers 17 residues. Germline V gene sequence: CDR1 LNHNV, CDR2 YYDKDF (reference sequence). V lost 1 base to trimming and J lost 3 bases; unmatched junction nucleotides: 7. The CDR3 spells CATSRVTGGFVNQPQHF. The CDR3 DNA reads as TGTGCCACCAGCAGAGTAACAGGGGGCTTTGTCAATCAGCCCCAGCATTTT.

The chain recombines TRBV2 with TRBJ1-1; no definite D call. The CDR3 runs to 15 residues. V shed 5 bases and J shed 0 bases, with 13 bases lying between them. CDR1 and CDR2 from the germline V gene are SNHLY and FYNNEI. The CDR3 bases are TGTGCCAGCAGTCCCCCCGTTATTATGAACACTGAAGCTTTCTTT. Translating gives CASSPPVIMNTEAFF.

This clonotype was counted ten times or more. The genes are TRBV6-5 and TRBJ2-7; TRBD2 agrees at 11 bases. Germline V lookup: CDR1 MNHEY, CDR2 SVGAGI. The CDR3 covers 15 residues. The ends lost 2 bases at V and 3 bases at J; junction bases unmatched: 3. Here the CDR3 reads CASSYATSGNYEQYF. The DNA for the CDR3 is TGTGCCAGCAGTTACGCGACTAGCGGGAACTACGAGCAGTACTTC.